The 12 T cell receptor beta chains presented below share a single source sample, sequenced in a study of blood T cell repertoires in COVID-19. Using immunoSEQ multiplex PCR, the repertoire was profiled, and TCRdb retains in-frame clones only, with some absent. The table has over 300,000 clones, 70% to 90% seen once. Sequencing was done on a sample of PBMCs or T cells enriched from blood (not recorded which). These receptors all come from a man aged 30 to 45 who had recovered from COVID-19.

The chain combines TRBV3-1 (or the pseudogene TRBV3-2) with TRBJ1-1; 9 nucleotides line up with TRBD1. V lost 4 bases, J lost 6 bases, and 6 bases stayed unmatched. Germline values: CDR1 LGHDT, CDR2 YNNKEL (reference sequence). The CDR3 has 14 residues. CDR3 sequence reads: CASSPGQGIAEAFF. The DNA of the CDR3 is TGTGCCAGCAGCCCAGGACAGGGGATTGCTGAAGCTTTCTTT.

This chain links TRBV30 with TRBJ1-3, with unresolved D. This CDR3 is built from 11 residues. Between the trimmed V and J ends, which lost 4 bases and 6 bases, there was a span of 7 bases. CDR1 and CDR2 from the germline V gene are GTSNPN and SVGIG (reference sequence). In DNA, the CDR3 is TGTGCCTGGACCGTGGCAAACACCATATATTTT. Its translation is CAWTVANTIYF. Full variable domain (outside the CDR3, taken from reference TRBV30 and TRBJ1-3): SQTIHQWPATLVQPVGSPLSLECTVEGTSNPNLYWYRQAAGRGLQLLFYSVGIGQISSEVPQNLSASRPQDRQFILSSKKLLLSDSGFYLCAWTVANTIYFGEGSWLTVV.

The genes are TRBV30 and TRBJ1-2; D possibly corresponds to TRBD1 (5 bases). This CDR3 region has 12 residues. In germline, CDR1 is GTSNPN, CDR2 SVGIG (reference sequence). V was trimmed by 2 bases and J by 6 bases, leaving 10 bases between them. The CDR3 sequence: CAWSSGSHGYTF. DNA for the CDR3: TGTGCCTGGAGTTCAGGGTCCCATGGCTACACCTTC.

The CDR3 nucleotides are TGTGCCAGCAACCATGGGGCAGGGTCTACAGATACGCAGTATTTT. This encodes CASNHGAGSTDTQYF. The chain combines TRBV11-2 with TRBJ2-3; weak D call: TRBD1 (5 bases). CDR3 size: 15 residues. The germline V and J ends were trimmed by 7 bases and 3 bases, with 17 bases remaining between them. The V gene's germline CDR1 is SGHAT and CDR2 FQNNGV.

The V gene is TRBV7-9, the J gene TRBJ1-1; D unresolved. The CDR3 covers 13 residues. Trimming left V 2 bases short and J 4 bases short, with 8 bases between. CDR1 and CDR2 from the germline V gene are SEHNR and FQNEAQ (reference sequence). The CDR3 nucleotides read TGTGCCAGCAGCTTAAACCCGGGCACTGAAGCTTTCTTT. This translates into CASSLNPGTEAFF.

V gene TRBV19 combines with J gene TRBJ1-2, with D tentatively TRBD1 (5 bases). V lost 5 bases, J lost 5 bases, and 12 bases lay in between. The CDR3 sequence is 13 residues long. Germline V gene data show CDR1 as LNHDA and CDR2 as SQIVND (reference sequence). For the CDR3, the DNA is TGTGCCAGTAGTGAAACAGGATGGTATGGCTACACCTTC. As protein: CASSETGWYGYTF.

V and J are TRBV6-1 and TRBJ2-2, with 9 bases identical to TRBD1. The germline CDR1 and CDR2 sequences are MNHNS and SASEGT. V dropped 2 bases and J dropped 5; count of bases not matched to a gene: 6. The CDR3 sequence is 16 residues long. The CDR3 sequence is CASSELGQGITGELFF. The CDR3 DNA follows: TGTGCCAGCAGTGAATTGGGACAGGGTATTACCGGGGAGCTGTTTTTT.

V gene TRBV30 combines with J gene TRBJ1-1; unclear D gene. The CDR3 runs 12 residues. Looked up from germline, CDR1 is GTSNPN and CDR2 is SVGIG (reference sequence). With 3 bases removed from V and 0 bases from J, the gap between germline ends came to 5 bases. This chain's CDR3 is CAWSRVNTEAFF. The CDR3 coding sequence is TGTGCCTGGAGCCGGGTGAACACTGAAGCTTTCTTT.

This chain uses TRBV4-2 with TRBJ2-1; 8 bases map to TRBD2. The CDR3 extends over 16 amino acids. Germline V CDR1 and CDR2: LGHNA, YNFKEQ. V gave up 5 bases and J gave up 1 base; unmatched junction bases: 7. The CDR3 here is CASSSIRGGSYNEQFF. The CDR3 DNA reads as TGTGCCAGCAGCTCCATCCGCGGGGGGTCCTACAATGAGCAGTTCTTC.

The chain employs TRBV3-1 (or the pseudogene TRBV3-2) and TRBJ2-5; 9 positions match TRBD1. The CDR3 runs 14 residues. With 4 bases clipped from V and 4 bases from J, the junction kept 4 bases outside the gene matches. Germline V gene lookup returns CDR1 LGHDT and CDR2 YNNKEL (reference sequence). Here the CDR3 reads CASSRRDRVETQYF. CDR3 coding DNA: TGTGCCAGCAGCCGCCGGGACAGGGTAGAGACCCAGTACTTC.

This clone turned up a few times. The chain links TRBV7-9 to TRBJ2-7, with D perhaps matching TRBD1 (7 bases). Germline lookup yields CDR1 SEHNR and CDR2 FQNEAQ (reference sequence). V lost 3 bases and J lost 6, with 15 bases in between. This CDR3 has 14 amino acids. CDR3 sequence (DNA): TGTGCCAGCAGCTTGACAGGGAGGCTCGGCGAGCAGTACTTC. This gives the protein CASSLTGRLGEQYF.

J is TRBJ1-1 and V is TRBV19; D gene uncertain. V lost 4 bases to trimming and J lost 6 bases, with 15 bases between them. Germline V lookup: CDR1 LNHDA, CDR2 SQIVND (reference sequence). This CDR3 is 14 amino acids long. The CDR3, as DNA: TGTGCCAGTAGTACCGCCCGATTTAGCGCTGAAGCTTTCTTT. Protein product: CASSTARFSAEAFF. The variable domain in full, completed from reference TRBV19 and TRBJ1-1, reads DGGITQSPKYLFRKEGQNVTLSCEQNLNHDAMYWYRQDPGQGLRLIYYSQIVNDFQKGDIAEGYSVSREKKESFPLTVTSAQKNPTAFYLCASSTARFSAEAFFGQGTRLTVV.